The clone carrying this TCR beta chain was observed a single time. These data originate in a study of blood T cell repertoires in COVID-19. Overall study: Samples of COVID-19 (acute and convalescent) were obtained from the United States, Italy and Spain. T cells, B-cell-depleted T cells, or PBMCs supplied cDNA or gDNA.

CDR3 length: 15 residues. With V trimmed by 6 bases and J by 1 base, 4 bases remained unmatched. Germline CDR1 SGHRS, CDR2 YFSETQ. Method: immunoSEQ multiplex PCR; TCRdb's copy keeps in-frame clones and lacks some. The sample has 230,000 or so clones, approximately 80% seen once. The TCR sequence derives from a man in his forties who had recovered from COVID-19. The sample consisted of peripheral blood. The rearrangement joins TRBV5-1 to TRBJ2-3, with 11 bases that match TRBD2. The CDR3 DNA sequence: TGCGCCAGCACCCTAGCGGGAGGAGGCACAGATACGCAGTATTTT. Protein product: CASTLAGGGTDTQYF.